Each of the 28 T cell receptor beta chains below was sequenced from the same sample in a study of T-cell memory formation after mild COVID-19. TCRdb fed the 5' RACE reads into MiXCR, producing one record per CDR3 protein. The sample lists some 150,000 distinct CDR3 sequences, about 19% occurring once. Sequencing was performed on PBMCs or a T cell subset sorted from them (not recorded which). All receptors come from an adult woman who had mild COVID-19 (a few samples of this study predate the infection). Cell type and time point are not known.

This clonotype was seen only a few times. The chain combines TRBV29-1 with TRBJ1-2; D call uncertain. Germline CDR1 is SQVTM and CDR2 is ANQGSEA. The CDR3 covers 14 residues. V was shortened by 6 bases and J by 0 bases, with 14 bases between the two germline ends. This CDR3 reads CSVGSQETNYGYTF. For the CDR3, the DNA is TGCAGCGTGGGGTCTCAGGAAACTAACTATGGCTACACCTTC.

In this sample, this clonotype turned up a few times. The chain couples TRBV25-1 to TRBJ2-1, with TRBD2 as a possible D gene (5 bases). Looked up from germline, CDR1 is MGHDK and CDR2 is SYGVNS. This CDR3 region has 15 residues. Trimming removed 5 bases from V and 0 bases from J, with 11 bases in between. CDR3 in DNA: TGTGCCAGCAGTCGGAGGTTCAGCTCCTACAATGAGCAGTTCTTC. It encodes CASSRRFSSYNEQFF.

The gene calls are TRBV24-1 and TRBJ2-5, with TRBD2 matching over 9 bases. CDR1 is KGHDR, CDR2 SFDVKD, per germline. The trim removed 2 bases at V and 5 bases at J, leaving 5 bases unmatched. The CDR3 extends over 15 amino acids. The CDR3 DNA reads as TGTGCCACCAGTGATTGGGGGACTAGCTCCGAGACCCAGTACTTC. Its protein is CATSDWGTSSETQYF.

This sequence joins TRBV6-5 and TRBJ2-7; D gene ambiguous. V was clipped by 2 bases and J by 0 bases, with 11 bases between them. Germline-derived CDR1 and CDR2 are MNHEY and SVGAGI. CDR3 length: 15 amino acids. DNA for the CDR3: TGTGCCAGCAGTTACAAGTCAGTGAGCTCCTACGAGCAGTACTTC. It codes for CASSYKSVSSYEQYF.

This clonotype was counted only a few times. The gene calls are TRBV20-1 and TRBJ2-3; D remains unclear. This CDR3 is 14 amino acids long. CDR1 and CDR2 (germline): DFQATT, SNEGSKA (reference sequence). V was cut by 6 bases and J by 2 bases, with 15 bases left in between. CDR3 nucleotide sequence: TGCAGTGCAACCTGGGTTTGGAACACAGATACGCAGTATTTT. It yields the protein CSATWVWNTDTQYF.

This clonotype showed up just a few times. This chain uses TRBV20-1 with TRBJ2-6; maybe TRBD2 (6 bases). V was pared by 6 bases and J by 1 base, with 13 bases between. CDR1 and CDR2 (germline): DFQATT, SNEGSKA (reference sequence). CDR3 size: 15 residues. The CDR3 protein is CSAPTGGSGANVLTF. CDR3 in DNA: TGCAGTGCCCCCACCGGGGGATCTGGGGCCAACGTCCTGACTTTC.

V usage is TRBV6-2 or TRBV6-3 and J usage is TRBJ1-5; TRBD1 might be the D (5 bases). CDR3 length: 13 amino acids. Between the trimmed V and J ends, which lost 2 bases and 5 bases, there was a span of 7 bases. Germline V gene sequence: CDR1 MNHEY, CDR2 SVGEGT. CDR3 in amino acids: CASSYVGDQPQHF. DNA of the CDR3: TGTGCCAGCAGTTACGTGGGGGATCAGCCCCAGCATTTT.

The chain links TRBV7-9 to TRBJ1-2; TRBD1 aligns across 10 bases. Germline CDR1 reads SEHNR; CDR2 reads FQNEAQ (reference sequence). CDR3 length: 17 amino acids. J gave up 2 bases and V 5 bases, and 11 bases lay outside the gene matches. CDR3 protein: CASSSSGTGEANYGYTF. DNA of the CDR3: TGTGCCAGCAGCAGCTCCGGGACAGGGGAGGCGAACTATGGCTACACCTTC.

The rearrangement links TRBV5-7 to TRBJ2-2; 10 positions agree with TRBD1. TRBV5-7 qualifies as an ORF whose function is uncertain. This CDR3 region has 16 residues. Trimming cost V 4 bases and J 0 bases; bases outside gene matches: 3. CDR3 in amino acids: CASSRGTGANTGELFF. The DNA for the CDR3 is TGTGCCAGCAGCCGGGGGACAGGGGCGAACACCGGGGAGCTGTTTTTT.

The chain couples TRBV19 to TRBJ2-7, with D unclear. Per germline, CDR1 LNHDA and CDR2 SQIVND (reference sequence). The V end lost 5 bases, the J end lost 3 bases, and 11 bases lay between the germline ends. The CDR3 extends over 13 amino acids. CDR3 in amino acids: CASSQESVYEQYF. The CDR3 region has the DNA TGTGCCAGTAGTCAAGAGAGCGTCTACGAGCAGTACTTC.

J is TRBJ1-2 and V is TRBV3-1, with D maybe TRBD1 (5 bases). With 6 bases removed from V and 7 bases from J, the gap between germline ends came to 15 bases. CDR3 size: 13 residues. The germline CDR1 and CDR2 sequences are LGHDT and YNNKEL (reference sequence). The CDR3 DNA sequence: TGTGCCAGCAGTGAGCAGGGTGTTTCTGGCTACACCTTC. As protein: CASSEQGVSGYTF.

The CDR3, as DNA: TGTGCCAGCAGTTACCGACGGGGGAGCTACGAGCAGTACTTC. Its protein is CASSYRRGSYEQYF. J is TRBJ2-7 and V is TRBV6-6, with D perhaps TRBD2 (6 bases). V shed 2 bases and J shed 3 bases, with 11 bases lying between them. Germline CDR1 and CDR2: MNHNY and SVGAGI (reference sequence). This CDR3 is built from 14 residues.

This clonotype was observed at least ten times. The V call is TRBV12-3 or TRBV12-4, the J call TRBJ2-3, with 9 bases aligning to TRBD1. With 1 base clipped from V and 2 bases from J, the junction kept 1 base outside the gene matches. The CDR3 is 15 amino acids. The CDR3 here is CASSLGQGVTDTQYF. CDR3 DNA sequence: TGTGCCAGCAGTTTAGGACAGGGGGTCACAGATACGCAGTATTTT.

This clonotype came up a few times. The rearrangement joins TRBV3-1 to TRBJ1-1; 7 bases are shared with TRBD1. Germline V lookup: CDR1 LGHDT, CDR2 YNNKEL (reference sequence). CDR3 length: 16 amino acids. V was clipped by 4 bases and J by 6 bases; unmatched bases: 14. The CDR3 region is CASSRKGAPGISEAFF. The CDR3 region has the DNA TGTGCCAGCAGCCGGAAGGGGGCGCCCGGGATATCTGAAGCTTTCTTT.

This clonotype was recorded a few times. The chain links TRBV2 to TRBJ2-7; TRBD1 or TRBD2 may be the D gene (5 bases each). CDR3 length: 14 residues. Germline V gene lookup returns CDR1 SNHLY and CDR2 FYNNEI. Between the trimmed V and J ends, which lost 6 bases and 0 bases, there was a span of 12 bases. The CDR3: CASRWDLSSYEQYF. DNA of the CDR3: TGTGCCAGCAGATGGGACCTCAGCTCCTACGAGCAGTACTTC.

The J gene is TRBJ2-1, the V gene TRBV12-3 or TRBV12-4; D may be TRBD1 (5 bases). Trimming stripped 8 bases from V and 10 bases from J, with 15 bases between. The CDR3 totals 12 residues. CDR3 in amino acids: CASLRVGREQFF. CDR3 bases: TGTGCCAGCCTTCGGGTGGGGCGCGAGCAGTTCTTC.

This clonotype was observed a few times. The chain links TRBV29-1 to TRBJ1-2; D remains ambiguous. There are 12 residues in the CDR3. The germline V and J ends were trimmed by 6 bases and 7 bases, with 15 bases remaining between them. From germline, CDR1 is SQVTM and CDR2 ANQGSEA. CDR3 protein: CSVITDASGYTF. In DNA form, the CDR3 reads TGCAGCGTCATTACAGACGCAAGTGGCTACACCTTC.

There are a few counts of this clonotype. The chain links TRBV12-3 or TRBV12-4 to TRBJ2-3; 9 positions agree with TRBD2. After removal of 6 bases from V and 0 bases from J, the junction contained 10 bases not matched to a gene. This CDR3 has 17 residues. The CDR3 sequence is CASSRSGGSASTDTQYF. DNA of the CDR3: TGTGCCAGCAGCCGTAGCGGGGGTAGTGCTAGCACAGATACGCAGTATTTT.

This clonotype was detected many times. The chain links TRBV5-1 to TRBJ2-7, with 8 bases fitting TRBD1. Trimming took 4 bases from V and 6 from J; bases not matched to a gene: 6. Germline-derived CDR1 and CDR2 are SGHRS and YFSETQ. The CDR3 runs to 13 residues. CDR3 amino acids: CASSPAGGSEQYF. CDR3 coding DNA: TGCGCCAGCAGCCCGGCAGGGGGCTCCGAGCAGTACTTC.

This clonotype occurred a few times. J is TRBJ2-7 and V is TRBV25-1, with TRBD1 identical over 8 bases. The J segment lost 3 bases and the V segment lost 3 bases, leaving 4 bases of the junction unmatched. The CDR3 is 14 amino acids. From germline, CDR1 is MGHDK and CDR2 SYGVNS. The CDR3 protein is CASSDGQGFYEQYF. DNA of the CDR3: TGTGCCAGCAGTGACGGACAGGGCTTCTACGAGCAGTACTTC.

This clonotype has a handful of counts. The rearrangement joins TRBV27 to TRBJ1-5, with D unresolved. CDR1 is MNHEY and CDR2 is SMNVEV in the germline V gene (reference sequence). V was cut by 5 bases and J by 0 bases, with 5 bases left in between. CDR3 length equals 13 residues. CDR3 in DNA: TGTGCCAGCAGTCCTTATAGCAATCAGCCCCAGCATTTT. Translated: CASSPYSNQPQHF.

The rearrangement links TRBV6-2 or TRBV6-3 to TRBJ1-5; TRBD1 matches at 9 bases. V lost 7 bases and J lost 1; bases outside the gene matches: 8. Looked up from germline, CDR1 is MNHEY and CDR2 is SVGEGT. The CDR3 contains 16 residues. CDR3 in DNA: TGTGCCAGCAAAGCTCTTGGGACAGGGAGCAATCAGCCCCAGCATTTT. The encoded protein is CASKALGTGSNQPQHF.

The rearrangement uses TRBV12-3 or TRBV12-4 and TRBJ2-2; 11 bases line up with TRBD1. Unmatched junction bases numbered 5, after V lost 2 bases and J lost 6 bases. The CDR3 loop spans 16 amino acids. CDR3 residues: CASSLRGTGGPGELFF. The DNA of the CDR3 is TGTGCCAGCAGTTTACGCGGGACAGGGGGTCCCGGGGAGCTGTTTTTT.

This clonotype showed up many times. The chain recombines TRBV7-2 with TRBJ2-3; D perhaps matches TRBD2 (5 bases). The CDR3 consists of 17 residues. The germline V gene encodes CDR1 SGHTA and CDR2 FQGNSA. The V end lost 4 bases, the J end lost 0 bases, and 17 bases lay between the germline ends. CDR3 sequence: CASSSQGLLRSTDTQYF. Here the CDR3 DNA reads TGTGCCAGCAGCTCACAAGGACTTCTTCGGAGCACAGATACGCAGTATTTT.

This clonotype was detected a few times. V and J are TRBV4-3 and TRBJ2-5; 12 nucleotides align to TRBD1. The germline CDR1 and CDR2 sequences are LGHNA and YSLEER. The CDR3 has 16 residues. J lost 5 bases, V lost 3 bases, and 7 bases had no gene match. The CDR3 region has the DNA TGCGCCAGCAGCCAGACGCCGGGACAGGGGGCCGAGACCCAGTACTTC. It codes for CASSQTPGQGAETQYF.

The sample holds many counts of this clonotype. The J gene is TRBJ2-7, the V gene TRBV7-9; 12 bases are shared with TRBD2. The CDR3 consists of 16 residues. CDR1 is SEHNR, CDR2 FQNEAQ, per germline (reference sequence). With 5 bases clipped from V and 0 bases from J, the junction kept 5 bases outside the gene matches. The DNA for the CDR3 is TGTGCCAGCAGCCAGGCTAGCGGGAGGGACTCCTACGAGCAGTACTTC. Its protein is CASSQASGRDSYEQYF.

V is TRBV7-6 and J is TRBJ1-5, with D possibly being TRBD1 (5 bases). Between the trimmed V and J ends, which lost 6 bases and 7 bases, there was a span of 19 bases. The CDR3 is 15 amino acids. Looked up from germline, CDR1 is SGHVS and CDR2 is FNYEAQ. CDR3 loop: CASRPGRAELQPQHF. The CDR3 DNA sequence: TGTGCCAGCAGACCGGGACGGGCAGAATTACAGCCCCAGCATTTT.

V gene TRBV4-1 combines with J gene TRBJ2-4, with 8 bases lining up with TRBD1. The CDR3 totals 18 residues. V was clipped by 2 bases and J by 0 bases; unmatched bases: 9. Germline assignment: CDR1 MGHRA and CDR2 YSYEKL. DNA of the CDR3: TGCGCCAGCAGCCAACCGGGACAGGTGTCAGGAGCCAAAAACATTCAGTACTTC. Translation: CASSQPGQVSGAKNIQYF.